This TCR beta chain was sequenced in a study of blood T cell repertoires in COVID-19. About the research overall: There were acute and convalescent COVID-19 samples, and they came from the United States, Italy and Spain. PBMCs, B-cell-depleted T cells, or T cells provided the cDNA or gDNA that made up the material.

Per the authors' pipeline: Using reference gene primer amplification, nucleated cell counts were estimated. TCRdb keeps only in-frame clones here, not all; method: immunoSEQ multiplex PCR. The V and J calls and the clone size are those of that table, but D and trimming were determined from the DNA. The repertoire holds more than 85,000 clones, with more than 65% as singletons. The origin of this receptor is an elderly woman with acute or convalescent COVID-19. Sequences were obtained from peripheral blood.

The CDR3 is CATLRSYEQYF. CDR3 DNA sequence: TGTGCCACCTTGAGAAGTTACGAGCAGTACTTC. This sequence joins TRBV6-5 and TRBJ2-7; no reliable D call. Germline values: CDR1 MNHEY, CDR2 SVGAGI. V was clipped by 10 bases and J by 4 bases, with 11 bases between them. The CDR3 runs 11 residues.